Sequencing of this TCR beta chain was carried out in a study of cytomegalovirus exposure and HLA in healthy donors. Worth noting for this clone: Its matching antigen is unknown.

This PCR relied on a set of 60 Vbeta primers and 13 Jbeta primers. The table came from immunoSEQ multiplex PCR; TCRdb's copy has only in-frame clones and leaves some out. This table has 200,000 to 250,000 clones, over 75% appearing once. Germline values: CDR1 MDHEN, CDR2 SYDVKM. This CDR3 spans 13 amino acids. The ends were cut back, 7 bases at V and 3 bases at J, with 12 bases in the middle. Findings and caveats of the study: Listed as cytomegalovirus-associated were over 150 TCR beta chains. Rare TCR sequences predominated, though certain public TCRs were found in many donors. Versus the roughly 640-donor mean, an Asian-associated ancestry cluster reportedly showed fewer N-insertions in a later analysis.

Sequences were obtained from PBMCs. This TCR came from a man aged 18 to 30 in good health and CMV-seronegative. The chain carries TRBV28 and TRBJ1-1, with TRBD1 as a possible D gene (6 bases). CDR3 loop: CASIRGGDTEAFF. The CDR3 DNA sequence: TGTGCCAGCATCCGAGGGGGAGACACTGAAGCTTTCTTT.